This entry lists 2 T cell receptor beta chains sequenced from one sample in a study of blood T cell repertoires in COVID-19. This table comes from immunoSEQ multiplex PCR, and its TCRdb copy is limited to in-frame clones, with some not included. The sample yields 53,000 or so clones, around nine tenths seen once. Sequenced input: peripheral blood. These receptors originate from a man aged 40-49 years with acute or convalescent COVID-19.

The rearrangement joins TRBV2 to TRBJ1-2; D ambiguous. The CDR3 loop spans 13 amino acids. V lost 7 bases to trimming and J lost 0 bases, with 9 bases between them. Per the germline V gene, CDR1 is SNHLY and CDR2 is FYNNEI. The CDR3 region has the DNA TGTGCCAGCACAGGCATTACTAACTATGGCTACACCTTC. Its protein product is CASTGITNYGYTF.

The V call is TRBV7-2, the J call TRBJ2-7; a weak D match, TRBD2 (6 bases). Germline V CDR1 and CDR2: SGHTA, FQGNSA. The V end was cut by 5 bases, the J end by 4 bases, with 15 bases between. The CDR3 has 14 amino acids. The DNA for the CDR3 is TGTGCCAGCAGCGATCCGGGACTTACATACGAGCAGTACTTC. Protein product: CASSDPGLTYEQYF.